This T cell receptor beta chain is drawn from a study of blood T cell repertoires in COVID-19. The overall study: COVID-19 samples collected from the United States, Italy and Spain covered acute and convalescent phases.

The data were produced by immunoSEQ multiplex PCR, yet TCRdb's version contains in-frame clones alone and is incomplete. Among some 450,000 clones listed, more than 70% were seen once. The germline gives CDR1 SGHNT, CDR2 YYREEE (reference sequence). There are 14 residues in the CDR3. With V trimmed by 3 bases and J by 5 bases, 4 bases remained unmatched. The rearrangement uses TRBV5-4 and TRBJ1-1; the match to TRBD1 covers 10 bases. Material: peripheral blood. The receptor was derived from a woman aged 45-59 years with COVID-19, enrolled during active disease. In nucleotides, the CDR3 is TGTGCCAGCAGCTCGACAGGGGGCGGGACTGAAGCTTTCTTT. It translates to CASSSTGGGTEAFF.